The 4 T cell receptor beta chains presented below share a single source sample, sequenced in a study of CD8+ T cells in alopecia areata. Sequencing templates came from extracted RNA that was reverse transcribed into cDNA. Sequenced by immunoSEQ multiplex PCR; TCRdb stores in-frame clones only, minus some. The data contain hundreds of thousands of clones, roughly two thirds of them singletons. The source material was CD4+ T cells sorted from blood, sampled at week 0. The source of these receptors is a human donor with alopecia areata.

This chain joins TRBV5-4 and TRBJ2-4; TRBD1 matches 7 bases. J lost 7 bases, V lost 0 bases, and 4 bases had no gene match. CDR3 length: 14 residues. Germline CDR1 reads SGHNT; CDR2 reads YYREEE (reference sequence). CDR3 in DNA: TGTGCCAGCAGCTTGGGCAGACAGGGTAACATTCAGTACTTC. Its translation: CASSLGRQGNIQYF.

The table lists this clone with a count of one. V and J are TRBV27 and TRBJ2-5, with TRBD2 as a possible D gene (6 bases). CDR3 length: 14 amino acids. The germline gives CDR1 MNHEY, CDR2 SMNVEV (reference sequence). V lost 8 bases and J lost 5, with 18 bases in between. The CDR3 coding sequence is TGTGCCAGCCGCGGGGCTCCTACACGGGAGACCCAGTACTTC. Protein product: CASRGAPTRETQYF.

The rearrangement links TRBV9 to TRBJ2-7, with D perhaps TRBD2 (5 bases). The CDR3 has 14 amino acids. Germline values: CDR1 SGDLS, CDR2 YYNGEE. The ends were cut back, 0 bases at V and 7 bases at J, with 14 bases in the middle. CDR3 protein: CASSVAVSTGEQYF. The CDR3 DNA reads as TGTGCCAGCAGCGTAGCGGTCTCGACGGGGGAGCAGTACTTC.

This clone came up a few times. The chain has TRBV19 and TRBJ2-3; D not certain. CDR1 is LNHDA, CDR2 SQIVND, per germline (reference sequence). The CDR3 sequence is 13 residues long. V was cut by 6 bases and J by 9 bases, with 16 bases left in between. The chain's CDR3 is CASRPGPVGTQYF. For the CDR3, the DNA is TGTGCCAGTAGGCCGGGCCCTGTTGGCACGCAGTATTTT. Combining the CDR3 with reference TRBV19 and TRBJ2-3 gives the whole variable domain DGGITQSPKYLFRKEGQNVTLSCEQNLNHDAMYWYRQDPGQGLRLIYYSQIVNDFQKGDIAEGYSVSREKKESFPLTVTSAQKNPTAFYLCASRPGPVGTQYFGPGTRLTVL.